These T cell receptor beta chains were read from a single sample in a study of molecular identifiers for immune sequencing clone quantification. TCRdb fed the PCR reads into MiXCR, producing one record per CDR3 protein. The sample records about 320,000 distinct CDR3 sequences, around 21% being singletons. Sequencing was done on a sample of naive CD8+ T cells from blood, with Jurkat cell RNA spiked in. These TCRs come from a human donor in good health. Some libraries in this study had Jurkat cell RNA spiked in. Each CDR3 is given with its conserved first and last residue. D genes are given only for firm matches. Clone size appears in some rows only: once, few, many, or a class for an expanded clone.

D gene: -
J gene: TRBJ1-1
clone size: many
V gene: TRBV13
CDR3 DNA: TGCGCCAGCAGCTTAGGGGATAACACTGAAGCTTTCTTT
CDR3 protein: CASSLGDNTEAFF

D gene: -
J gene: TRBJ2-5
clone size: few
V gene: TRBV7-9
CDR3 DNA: TGTGCCAGCAGCACTGGGGGGAAAGGGCCCCAGTACTTC
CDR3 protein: CASSTGGKGPQYF

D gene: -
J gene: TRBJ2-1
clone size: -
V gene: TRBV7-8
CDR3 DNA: TGTGCCAGCAGCTGGGAATCCCGGGACTCCAAGGTTGTGGAGCGGTTCTTC
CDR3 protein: CASSWESRDSKVVERFF

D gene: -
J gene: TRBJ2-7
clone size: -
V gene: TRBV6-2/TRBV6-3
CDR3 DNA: TGTGCCAGCAGTCAACCAGACCAGGGACCCTACGAGCAGTACTTC
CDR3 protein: CASSQPDQGPYEQYF

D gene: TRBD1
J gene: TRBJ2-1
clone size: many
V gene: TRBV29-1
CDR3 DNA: TGCAGCGTTGAAGGCCAACAAGACAGGGCCTACAATGAGCAGTTCTTC
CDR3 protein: CSVEGQQDRAYNEQFF

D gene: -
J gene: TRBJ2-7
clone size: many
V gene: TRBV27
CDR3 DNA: TGTGCCAGCAGTTTTTTGCAGGGCTACGAGCAGTACTTC
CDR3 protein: CASSFLQGYEQYF

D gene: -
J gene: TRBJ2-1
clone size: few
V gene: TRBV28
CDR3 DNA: TGTGCCAGCGGTTTCAGTAATGAGCAGTTCTTC
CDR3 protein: CASGFSNEQFF

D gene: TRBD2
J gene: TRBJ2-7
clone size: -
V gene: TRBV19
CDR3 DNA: TGTGCCAGTAGTTTAGCTAGCGGGAGTGTCTACGAGCAGTACTTC
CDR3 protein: CASSLASGSVYEQYF

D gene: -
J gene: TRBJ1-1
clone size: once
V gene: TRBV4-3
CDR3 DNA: TGCGCCAGCAGCCAAGATCTGAACGCTGAAGCTTTCTTT
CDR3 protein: CASSQDLNAEAFF

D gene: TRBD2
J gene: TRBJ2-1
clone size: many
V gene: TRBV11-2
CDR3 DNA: TGTGCCAGCAGCGTACGTTCGGGACTAGCAAGAAATGAGCAGTTCTTC
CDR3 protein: CASSVRSGLARNEQFF

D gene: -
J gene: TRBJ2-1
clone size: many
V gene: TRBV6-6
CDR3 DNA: TGTGCCAGCAGTTCCCATCCCACCTACAATGAGCAGTTCTTC
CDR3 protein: CASSSHPTYNEQFF

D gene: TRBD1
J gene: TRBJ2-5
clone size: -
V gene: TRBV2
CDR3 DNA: TGTGCCAGCCTAAGTTGGGACAGGGGGCTAGAGACCCAGTACTTC
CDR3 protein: CASLSWDRGLETQYF

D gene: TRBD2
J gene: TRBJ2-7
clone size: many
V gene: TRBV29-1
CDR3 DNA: TGCAGCGTTTACGGGGGGGATTCCTACGAGCAGTACTTC
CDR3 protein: CSVYGGDSYEQYF

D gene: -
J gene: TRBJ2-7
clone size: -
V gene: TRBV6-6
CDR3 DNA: TGTGCCAGCAGCCCGCCTGCATACTACGAGCAGTACTTC
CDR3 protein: CASSPPAYYEQYF

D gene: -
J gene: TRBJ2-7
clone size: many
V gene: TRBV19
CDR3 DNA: TGTGCCAGTAGTCTCCGGGACGGGACCTACGAGCAGTACTTC
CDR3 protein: CASSLRDGTYEQYF

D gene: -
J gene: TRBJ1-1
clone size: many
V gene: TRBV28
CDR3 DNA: TGTGCCAGCAGTTTAAAGACACTTGAAGCTTTCTTT
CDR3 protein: CASSLKTLEAFF

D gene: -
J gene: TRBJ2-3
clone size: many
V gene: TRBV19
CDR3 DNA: TGTGCCAGTACGGATCACAGCTATCGGCAGTATTTT
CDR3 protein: CASTDHSYRQYF

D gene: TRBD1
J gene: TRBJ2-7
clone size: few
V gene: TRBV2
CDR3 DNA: TGTGCCAGCAGTGACCTGGTCCGACAGGGGGTGTACGAGCAGTACTTC
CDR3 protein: CASSDLVRQGVYEQYF

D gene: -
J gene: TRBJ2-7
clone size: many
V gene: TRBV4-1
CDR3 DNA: TGCGCCAGCAGCACGGGGGTGTTTGCCTCCTACGAGCAGTACTTC
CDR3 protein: CASSTGVFASYEQYF

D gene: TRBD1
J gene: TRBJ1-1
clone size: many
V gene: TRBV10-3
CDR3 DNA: TGTGCTTCGGGACAGATGAACACTGAAGCTTTCTTT
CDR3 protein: CASGQMNTEAFF

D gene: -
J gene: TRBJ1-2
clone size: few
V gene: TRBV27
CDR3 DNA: TGTGCCAGCAGTTTCGGGGGGCAGGGAAACTATGGCTACACCTTC
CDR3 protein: CASSFGGQGNYGYTF

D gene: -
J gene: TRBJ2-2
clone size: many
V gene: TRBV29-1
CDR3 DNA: TGCAGCGTTGAGAGCGTCGGCACTGGGGAGCTGTTTTTT
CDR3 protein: CSVESVGTGELFF

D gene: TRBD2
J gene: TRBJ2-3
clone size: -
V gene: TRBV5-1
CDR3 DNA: TGCGCCAGCAGCTTGGCTAGCGGGATGTTCGTAGATACGCGGTATTTT
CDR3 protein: CASSLASGMFVDTRYF

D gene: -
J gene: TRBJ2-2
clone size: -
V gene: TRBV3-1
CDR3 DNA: TGTGCCAGCAGCCAAGAAGCACAGCTCGGGGAGCTGTTTTTT
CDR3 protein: CASSQEAQLGELFF

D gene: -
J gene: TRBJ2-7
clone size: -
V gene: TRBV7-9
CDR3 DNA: TGTGCCAGCAGCTTGTCCCCTGGGACTTCCTCCTACGAGCAGTACTTC
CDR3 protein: CASSLSPGTSSYEQYF

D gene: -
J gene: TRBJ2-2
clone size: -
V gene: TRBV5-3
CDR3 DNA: TGTGCCAGCAGCTTGCCCAACGCCGGGGAGCTGTTTTTT
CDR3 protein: CASSLPNAGELFF

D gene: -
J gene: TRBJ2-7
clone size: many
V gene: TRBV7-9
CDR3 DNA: TGTGCCAGCAGCTCGCGGACCACTGGAACCTACGAGCAGTACTTC
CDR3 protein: CASSSRTTGTYEQYF

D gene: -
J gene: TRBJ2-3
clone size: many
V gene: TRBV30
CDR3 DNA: TGTGCCTGGAGTAGCCGGGGCACAGATACGCAGTATTTT
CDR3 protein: CAWSSRGTDTQYF